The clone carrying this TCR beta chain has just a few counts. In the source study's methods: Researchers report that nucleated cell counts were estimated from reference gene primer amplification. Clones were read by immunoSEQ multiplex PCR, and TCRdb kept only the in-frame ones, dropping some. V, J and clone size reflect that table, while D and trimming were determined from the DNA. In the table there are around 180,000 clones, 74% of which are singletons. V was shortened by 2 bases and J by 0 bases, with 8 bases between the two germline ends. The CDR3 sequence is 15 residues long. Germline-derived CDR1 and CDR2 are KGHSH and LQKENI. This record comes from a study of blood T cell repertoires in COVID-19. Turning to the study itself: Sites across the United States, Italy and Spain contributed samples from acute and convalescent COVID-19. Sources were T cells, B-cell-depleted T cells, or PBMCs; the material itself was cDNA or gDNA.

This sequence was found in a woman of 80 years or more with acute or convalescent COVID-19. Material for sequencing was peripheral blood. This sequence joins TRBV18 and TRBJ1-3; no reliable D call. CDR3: CASSPGLNSGNTIYF. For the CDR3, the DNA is TGTGCCAGCTCACCAGGTCTAAACTCTGGAAACACCATATATTTT.